This TCR beta chain derives from a study of T cell changes during pregnancy in multiple sclerosis. Germline lookup yields CDR1 LGHNA and CDR2 YSLEER. V was clipped by 1 base and J by 8 bases, with 14 bases between them. The CDR3 is made up of 15 amino acids. This clone was found once. Method: immunoSEQ multiplex PCR; TCRdb's copy keeps in-frame clones and lacks some. The data show roughly 60,000 clones, over 75% seen once. The clonotype comes from a female donor with multiple sclerosis, enrolled in a pregnancy study. V usage is TRBV4-3 and J usage is TRBJ1-4, with D possibly matching TRBD1 (5 bases). The material sequenced was peripheral blood, taken before pregnancy. Here the CDR3 DNA reads TGCGCCAGCAGCCAAGGGTCCAGGGAAGGGGAAAAACTGTTTTTT. It specifies CASSQGSREGEKLFF.